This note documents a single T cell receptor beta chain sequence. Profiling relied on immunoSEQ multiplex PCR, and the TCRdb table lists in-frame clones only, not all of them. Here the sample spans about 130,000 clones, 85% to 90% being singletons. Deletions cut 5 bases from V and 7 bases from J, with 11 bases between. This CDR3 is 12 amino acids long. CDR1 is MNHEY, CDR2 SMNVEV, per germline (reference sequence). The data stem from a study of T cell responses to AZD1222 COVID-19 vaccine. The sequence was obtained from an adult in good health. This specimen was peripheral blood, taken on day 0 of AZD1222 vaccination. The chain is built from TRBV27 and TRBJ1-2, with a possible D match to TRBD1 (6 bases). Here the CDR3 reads CASSTGSIGYTF. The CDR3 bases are TGTGCCAGCAGTACAGGGAGTATTGGCTACACCTTC.